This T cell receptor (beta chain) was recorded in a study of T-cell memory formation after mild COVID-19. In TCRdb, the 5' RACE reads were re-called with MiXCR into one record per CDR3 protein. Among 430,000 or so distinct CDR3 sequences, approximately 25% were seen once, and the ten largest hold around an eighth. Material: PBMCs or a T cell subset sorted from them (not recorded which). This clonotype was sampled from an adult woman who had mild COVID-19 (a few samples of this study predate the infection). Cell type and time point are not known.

CDR3 amino acids: CASSLTNNPGNTQYF. The DNA for the CDR3 is TGTGCCAGCAGCTTAACTAATAATCCGGGGAATACGCAGTATTTT. The rearrangement joins TRBV7-3 to TRBJ2-3, with D maybe TRBD2 (5 bases). Deletions cut 0 bases from V and 7 bases from J, with 14 bases between. Germline lookup yields CDR1 SGHTA and CDR2 FQGTGA. This CDR3 spans 15 amino acids.